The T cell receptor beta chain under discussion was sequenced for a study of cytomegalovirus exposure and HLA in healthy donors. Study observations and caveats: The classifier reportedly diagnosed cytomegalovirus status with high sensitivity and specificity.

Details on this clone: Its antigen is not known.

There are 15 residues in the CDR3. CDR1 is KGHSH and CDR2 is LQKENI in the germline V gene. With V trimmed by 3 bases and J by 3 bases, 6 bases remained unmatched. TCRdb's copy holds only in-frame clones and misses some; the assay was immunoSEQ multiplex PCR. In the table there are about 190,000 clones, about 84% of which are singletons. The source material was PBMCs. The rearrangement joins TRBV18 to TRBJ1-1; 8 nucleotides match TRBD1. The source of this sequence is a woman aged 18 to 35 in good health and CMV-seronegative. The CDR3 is CASSPRQGQHTEAFF. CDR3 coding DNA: TGTGCCAGCTCACCTAGACAGGGGCAGCACACTGAAGCTTTCTTT.